This TCR beta chain was sequenced during a study of control samples from healthy donors and cancer patients (dated by TCRdb to between 2020 and 2021). Libraries were prepared through the immunoSEQ multiplex PCR assay. TCRdb re-hosts the immuneACCESS table, in-frame sequences only. Its copies lack some clones; in the studies checked, an unresolved V gene accounts for under half of them, and the cause for the rest is not known. For this sample the table gives approximately 89,000 clones, of which approximately 86% were detected only once. The top ten hold under 25% of the sample. In its sample, this clone was seen a few times. Its antigen target is currently unknown. No quality values exist for individual bases; no much larger clone is one base distant. Other DNA sequences in the same sample also yield this CDR3. CDR1 and CDR2 are drawn from the germline V gene: SGHTA, FQGNSA. The CDR3 runs 13 amino acids, cysteine and phenylalanine included. Only the CDR3 portion is preserved as DNA: 39 bases, with reading frame beginning at the first base. V was cut back by 5 bases and J by 11 bases, leaving a gap of 13 bases between them.

The sequenced sample was blood. This TCR came from a young man in good health. Recombination linked TRBV7-2 to TRBJ1-6; no D gene call is confident. The CDR3 region reads CASSLKSQTPLHF. The nucleotides are TGTGCCAGCAGCCTAAAATCCCAGACACCCCTCCACTTT. Where the CDR3 stops, the reference TRBV7-2 and TRBJ1-6 genes take over; the full variable domain is GAGVSQSPSNKVTEKGKDVELRCDPISGHTALYWYRQSLGQGLEFLIYFQGNSAPDKSGLPSDRFSAERTGGSVSTLTIQRTQQEDSAVYLCASSLKSQTPLHFGNGTRLTVT.